The 20 T cell receptor beta chains below were found in one sample sequenced in a study of OX40 agonist ivuxolimab in advanced cancers. The method was immunoSEQ multiplex PCR; TCRdb's version includes in-frame clones alone and lacks a portion of them. The repertoire holds some 82,000 clones, roughly 94% seen once, with approximately 9.9% in the top ten. Material: CD4+ or CD8+ T cells sorted from blood, obtained in a trial of the OX40 agonist ivuxolimab. These TCRs come from an adult with an advanced solid tumor such as melanoma, head and neck, liver or kidney cancer.

The rearrangement links TRBV12-5 to TRBJ2-2; 9 bases are a match to TRBD1. V trimming: 8 bases; J trimming: 0 bases; junction bases outside the gene matches: 4. The CDR3 is 15 residues long. Germline CDR1 and CDR2: LGHNT and FRNRAP. The CDR3: CASRTGAANTGELFF. Here the CDR3 DNA reads TGTGCTAGTCGGACAGGGGCCGCGAACACCGGGGAGCTGTTTTTT.

The chain joins TRBV25-1 to TRBJ2-7; D uncertain. Between the trimmed V and J ends, which lost 4 bases and 2 bases, there was a span of 21 bases. The V gene's germline CDR1 is MGHDK and CDR2 SYGVNS. The CDR3 runs 17 residues. The CDR3 sequence is CASSAFSWKSSAYEQYF. The CDR3 DNA is TGTGCCAGCAGTGCCTTCTCGTGGAAGTCCTCGGCCTACGAGCAGTACTTC.

The rearrangement uses TRBV7-2 and TRBJ2-7, with 7 bases fitting TRBD2. The V gene's germline CDR1 is SGHTA and CDR2 FQGNSA. Trimming cost V 6 bases and J 6 bases; bases outside gene matches: 11. This CDR3 has 14 residues. The CDR3: CASSIGGGSTEQYF. The CDR3 nucleotides are TGTGCCAGCAGTATTGGAGGCGGGAGTACCGAGCAGTACTTC.

This chain joins TRBV27 and TRBJ1-6; D uncertain. V lost 0 bases and J lost 10, with 7 bases in between. CDR1 is MNHEY, CDR2 SMNVEV, per germline (reference sequence). The CDR3 totals 13 residues. The CDR3 DNA sequence: TGTGCCAGCAGTTTATCGTCAAGCTCACCCCTCCACTTT. It encodes CASSLSSSSPLHF.

This chain links TRBV11-2 with TRBJ2-4, with 7 positions matching TRBD2. This CDR3 region has 19 residues. Germline CDR1 SGHAT, CDR2 FQNNGV. V gave up 0 bases and J gave up 2 bases; unmatched junction bases: 13. This CDR3 reads CASSLDSSGSNGPKNIQYF. For the CDR3, the DNA is TGTGCCAGCAGCTTAGACTCTAGCGGCAGCAACGGGCCCAAAAACATTCAGTACTTC.

This clone was recorded once. CDR3 bases: TGTGCCAGCGGCGTTAGGGGTACGCAGTATTTT. Protein product: CASGVRGTQYF. The V call is TRBV7-8, the J call TRBJ2-3; the D gene is possibly TRBD1 (5 bases). Trimming removed 8 bases at V and 8 bases at J, with 11 bases between. Germline CDR1 SGHVS, CDR2 FQNEAQ. CDR3 size: 11 residues.

The genes are TRBV29-1 and TRBJ2-3; D might be TRBD2 (6 bases). There are 14 residues in the CDR3. The V and J ends lost 5 bases and 0 bases respectively, with 12 bases between them. The germline V gene encodes CDR1 SQVTM and CDR2 ANQGSEA. CDR3 nucleotide sequence: TGCAGCGTTCCTAGCGACACTAGCACAGATACGCAGTATTTT. Protein product: CSVPSDTSTDTQYF.

The table lists this clone with a few counts. The chain uses TRBV7-3 and TRBJ2-3; D gene uncertain. The CDR3 sequence is 14 residues long. Germline assignment: CDR1 SGHTA and CDR2 FQGTGA. Trimming removed 3 bases at V and 1 base at J, with 8 bases between. The DNA for the CDR3 is TGTGCCAGCAGCTTTCTAGGAGGCACAGATACGCAGTATTTT. This sequence encodes CASSFLGGTDTQYF.

The chain employs TRBV5-4 and TRBJ2-7; 11 bases are shared with TRBD1. Looked up from germline, CDR1 is SGHNT and CDR2 is YYREEE (reference sequence). CDR3 length: 14 amino acids. The trim removed 2 bases at V and 3 bases at J, leaving 1 base unmatched. CDR3 in amino acids: CASSFGTGGYEQYF. In nucleotides, the CDR3 is TGTGCCAGCAGCTTCGGGACAGGGGGCTACGAGCAGTACTTC.

CDR3 coding DNA: TGCGCCAGCAGTTCGGACTACCGGGAGTACTTC. Its protein product is CASSSDYREYF. V gene TRBV5-1 combines with J gene TRBJ2-7, with D maybe TRBD2 (6 bases). The V and J ends lost 5 bases and 11 bases respectively, with 14 bases between them. The CDR3 runs 11 residues. The germline gives CDR1 SGHRS, CDR2 YFSETQ.

This clone came up a few times. CDR3 amino acids: CASSFFQAGELFF. CDR3 DNA sequence: TGTGCCAGCAGTTTCTTTCAAGCCGGGGAGCTGTTTTTT. The rearrangement joins TRBV6-5 to TRBJ2-2, with unresolved D. The germline V and J ends were trimmed by 4 bases and 6 bases, with 9 bases remaining between them. CDR3 length equals 13 residues. CDR1 and CDR2 from the germline V gene are MNHEY and SVGAGI.

The chain employs TRBV6-6 and TRBJ2-7; D may be TRBD2 (5 bases). CDR3 length equals 13 residues. CDR1 is MNHNY, CDR2 SVGAGI, per germline (reference sequence). Trimming shortened V by 6 bases and J by 2 bases, and 11 bases separated the two germline ends. This chain's CDR3 is CASSLSVTYEQYF. In DNA, the CDR3 is TGTGCCAGCAGCCTTAGCGTGACCTACGAGCAGTACTTC.

Regarding this clone: The sample carries other DNA sequences with the same CDR3. The chain combines TRBV7-2 with TRBJ1-1, with TRBD1 identical over 12 bases. V trimming: 4 bases; J trimming: 4 bases; junction bases outside the gene matches: 13. This CDR3 is 18 amino acids long. From germline, CDR1 is SGHTA and CDR2 FQGNSA. Here the CDR3 DNA reads TGTGCCAGCAGCTCGCCCCCCGGGACAGGGGGCTGGGGCACTGAAGCTTTCTTT. This sequence encodes CASSSPPGTGGWGTEAFF.

This chain links TRBV9 with TRBJ2-3, with 9 bases fitting TRBD2. With V trimmed by 6 bases and J by 4 bases, 9 bases remained unmatched. Germline values: CDR1 SGDLS, CDR2 YYNGEE. The CDR3 is 15 residues long. In DNA form, the CDR3 reads TGTGCCAGCACGGTTAGCGGGAGCTGGGCAGATACGCAGTATTTT. Protein sequence: CASTVSGSWADTQYF.

The chain recombines TRBV5-1 with TRBJ2-1; TRBD1 or TRBD2 may be the D gene (5 bases each). V gave up 3 bases and J gave up 5 bases, with 18 bases separating them. Germline V CDR1 and CDR2: SGHRS, YFSETQ. This CDR3 spans 16 amino acids. CDR3 region: CASSSMWGPRDNEQFF. The DNA of the CDR3 is TGCGCCAGCAGCTCAATGTGGGGACCGAGGGACAATGAGCAGTTCTTC.

The V gene is TRBV27, the J gene TRBJ2-7; 8 positions agree with TRBD2. From germline, CDR1 is MNHEY and CDR2 SMNVEV (reference sequence). V lost 4 bases and J lost 2; bases outside the gene matches: 10. The CDR3 is 16 residues long. The CDR3 here is CASSYRGAGAPYEQYF. CDR3 bases: TGTGCCAGCAGTTACCGGGGAGCGGGAGCCCCCTACGAGCAGTACTTC.

This clone showed up just once. The chain uses TRBV7-2 and TRBJ2-7, with 8 bases matching TRBD2. CDR3 length equals 15 residues. Germline trimming cut 4 bases from V and 3 bases from J; bases unmatched to any gene: 8. Per germline, CDR1 SGHTA and CDR2 FQGNSA. This chain's CDR3 is CASSYLAGTHYEQYF. The CDR3 DNA sequence: TGTGCCAGCAGCTATTTAGCGGGGACTCACTACGAGCAGTACTTC.

The genes are TRBV28 and TRBJ1-5; 9 nucleotides align to TRBD1. Germline V CDR1 and CDR2: MDHEN, SYDVKM. V shed 2 bases and J 5 bases; nucleotides not matched to a gene: 16. The CDR3 spans 19 residues. The CDR3 region is CASSLIGQGTGNRDQPQHF. The CDR3 DNA reads TGTGCCAGCAGTTTAATTGGACAGGGGACGGGAAACAGAGATCAGCCCCAGCATTTT.

This sequence joins TRBV27 and TRBJ1-3; tentative D call: TRBD1 (5 bases). V was shortened by 3 bases and J by 0 bases, with 9 bases between the two germline ends. CDR3 size: 15 residues. Germline lookup yields CDR1 MNHEY and CDR2 SMNVEV (reference sequence). CDR3 amino acids: CASSLRGSSGNTIYF. CDR3 nucleotides: TGTGCCAGCAGTTTGCGGGGGAGCTCTGGAAACACCATATATTTT.

This chain links TRBV6-1 with TRBJ1-3; D is possibly TRBD1 (5 bases). The CDR3 is made up of 14 amino acids. CDR1 MNHNS and CDR2 SASEGT come from the germline V gene. Trimming stripped 10 bases from V and 4 bases from J, with 17 bases between. The CDR3 region is CATIWQGSGNTIYF. In nucleotides, the CDR3 is TGTGCCACCATCTGGCAGGGAAGCGGAAACACCATATATTTT.